The subject of this entry is one T cell receptor (beta chain). Its specificity is not known. The entry originates in a study of beta chain features in type 1 diabetes. Study results and limitations: In type 1 diabetes patients, VDJ junctions had fewer insertions; deletions at these junctions were more frequent.

Expressed TCRB transcripts were sequenced because the isolated RNA had all been reverse transcribed beforehand. Produced via immunoSEQ multiplex PCR; TCRdb's table is partial and in-frame only. The sample includes about 300,000 clones, 8% of them seen just once. A single heparinised draw of approximately 110 mL on average was taken per donor. Without exception, sorted populations had purity beyond 98%. This sequence originates from a woman younger than 30 in good health. The specimen was central memory CD4+ T cells from blood.

CDR3 nucleotide sequence: TGTGCCAGCTCACCCCTAGACAGGGTTGATCAGCCCCAGCATTTT. It specifies CASSPLDRVDQPQHF. V and J are TRBV18 and TRBJ1-5, with 7 bases fitting TRBD1. The germline gives CDR1 KGHSH, CDR2 LQKENI. The CDR3 sequence is 15 residues long. Trimming removed 3 bases from V and 5 bases from J; junction bases left unmatched: 7.